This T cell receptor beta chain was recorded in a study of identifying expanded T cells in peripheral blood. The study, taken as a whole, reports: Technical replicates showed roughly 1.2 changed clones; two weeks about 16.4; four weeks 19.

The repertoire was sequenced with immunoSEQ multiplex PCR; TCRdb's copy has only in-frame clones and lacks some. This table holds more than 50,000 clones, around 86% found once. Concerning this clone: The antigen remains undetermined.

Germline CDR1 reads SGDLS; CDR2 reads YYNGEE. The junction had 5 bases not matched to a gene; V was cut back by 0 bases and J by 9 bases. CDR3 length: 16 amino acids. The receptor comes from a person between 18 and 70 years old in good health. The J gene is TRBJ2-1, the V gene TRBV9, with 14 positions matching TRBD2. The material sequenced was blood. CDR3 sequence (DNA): TGTGCCAGCAGCGTAGAGGGACTAGCGGGGGAGGTTGAGCAGTTCTTC. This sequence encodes CASSVEGLAGEVEQFF.